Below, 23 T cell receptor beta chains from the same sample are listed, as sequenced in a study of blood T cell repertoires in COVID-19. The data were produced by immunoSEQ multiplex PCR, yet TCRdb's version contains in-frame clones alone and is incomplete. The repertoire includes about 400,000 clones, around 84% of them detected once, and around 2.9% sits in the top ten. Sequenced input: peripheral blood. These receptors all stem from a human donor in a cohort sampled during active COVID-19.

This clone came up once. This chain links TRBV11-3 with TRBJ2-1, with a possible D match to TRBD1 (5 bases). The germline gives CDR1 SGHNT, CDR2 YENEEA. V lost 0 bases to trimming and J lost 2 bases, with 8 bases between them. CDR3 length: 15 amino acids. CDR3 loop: CASSLDGRAYNEQFF. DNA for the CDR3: TGTGCCAGCAGCTTAGACGGCAGGGCCTACAATGAGCAGTTCTTC.

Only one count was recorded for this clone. CDR3 protein: CAWRQGKGGQFF. DNA for the CDR3: TGTGCCTGGCGACAGGGGAAGGGAGGGCAGTTCTTC. V usage is TRBV30 and J usage is TRBJ2-1, with 8 bases identical to TRBD1. The trim removed 5 bases at V and 12 bases at J, leaving 9 bases unmatched. This CDR3 is built from 12 residues. Germline loops: CDR1 GTSNPN, CDR2 SVGIG (reference sequence).

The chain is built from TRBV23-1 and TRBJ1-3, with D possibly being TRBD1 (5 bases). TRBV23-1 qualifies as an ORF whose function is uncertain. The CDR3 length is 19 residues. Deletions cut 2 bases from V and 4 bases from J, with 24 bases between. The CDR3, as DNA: TGCGCCAGCAGTCAACCCGAGTTGGGTCAGGGTAGGATCGGAAACACCATATATTTT. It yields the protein CASSQPELGQGRIGNTIYF.

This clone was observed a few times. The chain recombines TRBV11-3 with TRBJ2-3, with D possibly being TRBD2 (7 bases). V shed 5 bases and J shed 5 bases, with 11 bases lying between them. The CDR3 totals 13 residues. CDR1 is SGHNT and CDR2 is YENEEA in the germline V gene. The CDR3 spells CASSEGGQDTQYF. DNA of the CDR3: TGTGCCAGCAGCGAGGGGGGGCAAGATACGCAGTATTTT.

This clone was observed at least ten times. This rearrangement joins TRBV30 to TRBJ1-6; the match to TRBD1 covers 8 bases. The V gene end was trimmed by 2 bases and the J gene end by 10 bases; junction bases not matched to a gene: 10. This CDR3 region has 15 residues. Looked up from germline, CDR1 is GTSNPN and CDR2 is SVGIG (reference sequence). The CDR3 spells CAWSFKYRGLSPLHF. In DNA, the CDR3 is TGTGCCTGGAGTTTTAAATACAGGGGGTTGTCACCCCTCCACTTT. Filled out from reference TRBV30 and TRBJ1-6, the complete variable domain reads SQTIHQWPATLVQPVGSPLSLECTVEGTSNPNLYWYRQAAGRGLQLLFYSVGIGQISSEVPQNLSASRPQDRQFILSSKKLLLSDSGFYLCAWSFKYRGLSPLHFGNGTRLTVT.

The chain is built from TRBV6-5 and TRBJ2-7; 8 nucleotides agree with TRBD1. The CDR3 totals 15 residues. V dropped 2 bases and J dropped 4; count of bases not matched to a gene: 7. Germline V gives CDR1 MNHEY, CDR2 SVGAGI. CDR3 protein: CASSYHDRGRYEQYF. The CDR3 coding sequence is TGTGCCAGCAGTTACCATGACAGGGGTAGATACGAGCAGTACTTC.

CDR3 sequence reads: CAIGGADGEQFF. The CDR3 coding sequence is TGTGCCATCGGGGGGGCCGATGGTGAGCAGTTCTTC. V usage is TRBV10-3 and J usage is TRBJ2-1; a possible D gene is TRBD2 (7 bases). Trimming stripped 8 bases from V and 9 bases from J, with 14 bases between. CDR1 ENHRY and CDR2 SYGVKD come from the germline V gene. The CDR3 covers 12 residues.

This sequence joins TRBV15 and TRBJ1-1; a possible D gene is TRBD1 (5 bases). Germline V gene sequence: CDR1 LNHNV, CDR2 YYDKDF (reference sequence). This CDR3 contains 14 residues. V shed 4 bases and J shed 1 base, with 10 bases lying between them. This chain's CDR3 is CATSTGWRNTEAFF. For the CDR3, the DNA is TGTGCCACCAGCACAGGGTGGAGGAACACTGAAGCTTTCTTT.

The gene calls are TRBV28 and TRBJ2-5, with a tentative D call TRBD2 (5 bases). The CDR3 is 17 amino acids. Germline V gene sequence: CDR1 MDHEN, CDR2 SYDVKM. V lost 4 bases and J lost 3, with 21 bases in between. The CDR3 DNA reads TGTGCCAGCAGTTCCGCCCGAGCGGCCCAGAAGGAAGAGACCCAGTACTTC. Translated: CASSSARAAQKEETQYF.

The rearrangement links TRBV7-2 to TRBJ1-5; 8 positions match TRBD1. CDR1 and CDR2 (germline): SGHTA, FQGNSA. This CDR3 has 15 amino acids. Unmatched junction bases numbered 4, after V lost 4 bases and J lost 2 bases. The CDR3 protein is CASSWMTGGNQPQHF. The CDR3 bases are TGTGCCAGCAGCTGGATGACAGGGGGCAATCAGCCCCAGCATTTT.

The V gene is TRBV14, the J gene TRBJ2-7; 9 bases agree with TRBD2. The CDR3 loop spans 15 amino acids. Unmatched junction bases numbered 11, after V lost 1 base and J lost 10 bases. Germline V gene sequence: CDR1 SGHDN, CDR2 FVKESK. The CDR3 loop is CASSQVAGAITSQYF. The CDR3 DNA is TGTGCCAGCAGCCAAGTAGCGGGGGCCATTACGTCTCAGTACTTC.

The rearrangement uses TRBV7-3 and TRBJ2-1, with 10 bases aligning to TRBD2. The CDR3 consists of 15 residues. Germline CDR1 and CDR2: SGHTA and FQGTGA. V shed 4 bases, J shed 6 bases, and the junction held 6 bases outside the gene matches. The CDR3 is CASSSKREGRNEQFF. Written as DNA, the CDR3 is TGTGCCAGCAGCTCCAAGCGGGAGGGCCGCAATGAGCAGTTCTTC.

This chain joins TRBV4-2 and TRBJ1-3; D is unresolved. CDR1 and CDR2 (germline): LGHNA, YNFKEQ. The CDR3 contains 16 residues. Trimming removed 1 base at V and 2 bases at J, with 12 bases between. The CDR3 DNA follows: TGTGCCAGCAGCCAAGGGCCAGGTGTAGCTGGAAACACCATATATTTT. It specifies CASSQGPGVAGNTIYF.

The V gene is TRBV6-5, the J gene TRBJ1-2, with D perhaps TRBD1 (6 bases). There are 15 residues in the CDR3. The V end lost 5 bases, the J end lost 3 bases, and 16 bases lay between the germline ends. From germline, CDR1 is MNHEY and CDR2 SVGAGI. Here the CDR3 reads CASSTIGQYDYGYTF. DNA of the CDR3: TGTGCCAGCAGTACCATTGGACAGTACGACTATGGCTACACCTTC.

The CDR3 region is CAMKGTPNTEAFF. The CDR3, as DNA: TGTGCCATGAAGGGGACACCGAACACTGAAGCTTTCTTT. This chain joins TRBV10-3 and TRBJ1-1; TRBD1 might be the D (6 bases). Trimming pared 9 bases from V and 1 base from J, leaving 12 bases between. The CDR3 contains 13 residues. The germline V gene has CDR1 ENHRY and CDR2 SYGVKD.

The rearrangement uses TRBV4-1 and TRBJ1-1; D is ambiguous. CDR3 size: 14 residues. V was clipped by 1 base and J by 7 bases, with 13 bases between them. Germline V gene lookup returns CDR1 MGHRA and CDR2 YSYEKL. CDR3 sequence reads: CASSQVSSYGEAFF. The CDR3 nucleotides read TGCGCCAGCAGCCAAGTTTCTTCGTACGGTGAAGCTTTCTTT.

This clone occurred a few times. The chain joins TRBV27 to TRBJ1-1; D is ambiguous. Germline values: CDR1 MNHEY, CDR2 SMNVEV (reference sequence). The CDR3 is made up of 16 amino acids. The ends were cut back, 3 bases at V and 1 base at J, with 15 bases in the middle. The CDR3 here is CASSLRAFEGNTEAFF. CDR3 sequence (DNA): TGTGCCAGCAGTTTGCGGGCGTTTGAAGGGAACACTGAAGCTTTCTTT.

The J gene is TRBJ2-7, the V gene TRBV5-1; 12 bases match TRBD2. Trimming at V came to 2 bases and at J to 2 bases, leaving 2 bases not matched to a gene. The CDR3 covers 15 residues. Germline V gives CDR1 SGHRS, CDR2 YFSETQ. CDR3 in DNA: TGCGCCAGCAGCTTTACTAGCGGGGGGACCTACGAGCAGTACTTC. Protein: CASSFTSGGTYEQYF.

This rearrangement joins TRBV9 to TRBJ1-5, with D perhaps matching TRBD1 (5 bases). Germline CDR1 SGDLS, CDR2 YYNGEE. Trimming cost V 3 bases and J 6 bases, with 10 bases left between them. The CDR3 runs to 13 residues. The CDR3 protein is CASSEDGGQPQHF. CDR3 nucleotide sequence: TGTGCCAGCAGCGAGGACGGGGGTCAGCCCCAGCATTTT.

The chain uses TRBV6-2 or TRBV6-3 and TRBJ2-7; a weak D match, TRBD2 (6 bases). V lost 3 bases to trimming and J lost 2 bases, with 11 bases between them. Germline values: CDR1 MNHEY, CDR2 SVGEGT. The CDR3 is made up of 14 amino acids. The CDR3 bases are TGTGCCAGCAGTTATTCCGGGACTCCCTACGAGCAGTACTTC. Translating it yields CASSYSGTPYEQYF.

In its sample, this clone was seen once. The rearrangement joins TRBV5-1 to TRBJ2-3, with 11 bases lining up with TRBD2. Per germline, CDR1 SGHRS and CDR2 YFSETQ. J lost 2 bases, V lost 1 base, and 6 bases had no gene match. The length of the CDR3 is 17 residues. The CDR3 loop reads CASSLTLAGGITDTQYF. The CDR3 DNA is TGCGCCAGCAGCTTGACCCTAGCGGGGGGAATCACAGATACGCAGTATTTT.

The CDR3 here is CASSLGGGRYTF. The CDR3 DNA sequence: TGTGCCAGCAGTTTAGGGGGCGGACGCTACACCTTC. The chain uses TRBV28 and TRBJ1-2; TRBD1 might be the D (6 bases). The V end lost 2 bases, the J end lost 9 bases, and 10 bases lay between the germline ends. The CDR3 contains 12 residues. Germline CDR1 is MDHEN and CDR2 is SYDVKM.

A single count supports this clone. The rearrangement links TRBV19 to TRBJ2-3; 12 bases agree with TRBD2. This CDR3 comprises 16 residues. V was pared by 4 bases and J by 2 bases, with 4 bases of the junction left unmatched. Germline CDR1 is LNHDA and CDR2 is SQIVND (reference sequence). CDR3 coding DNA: TGTGCCAGTAGTACCCGGACTAGCGGGAACACAGATACGCAGTATTTT. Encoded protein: CASSTRTSGNTDTQYF.